The clone carrying this T cell receptor beta chain showed up just once. V was clipped by 8 bases and J by 5 bases; unmatched bases: 12. This CDR3 spans 15 amino acids. Germline loops: CDR1 LNHDA, CDR2 SQIVND (reference sequence). This entry comes from a study of T cells in localized non-small cell lung cancer. Sequencing was performed with immunoSEQ multiplex PCR; in TCRdb, only in-frame clones are kept and a portion is missing. The repertoire includes 55,000 to 75,000 clones, 86% of them detected once, and around a fifth sits in the top ten. Sample: peripheral blood, taken before any cancer treatment. The J gene is TRBJ1-1, the V gene TRBV19; 9 bases line up with TRBD1. The sequence derives from a male donor older than 55 with stage III squamous cell lung carcinoma. CDR3 nucleotide sequence: TGTGCCAGTTCTACAGGGGGCTTGGTTAGGACTGAAGCTTTCTTT. This translates into CASSTGGLVRTEAFF.